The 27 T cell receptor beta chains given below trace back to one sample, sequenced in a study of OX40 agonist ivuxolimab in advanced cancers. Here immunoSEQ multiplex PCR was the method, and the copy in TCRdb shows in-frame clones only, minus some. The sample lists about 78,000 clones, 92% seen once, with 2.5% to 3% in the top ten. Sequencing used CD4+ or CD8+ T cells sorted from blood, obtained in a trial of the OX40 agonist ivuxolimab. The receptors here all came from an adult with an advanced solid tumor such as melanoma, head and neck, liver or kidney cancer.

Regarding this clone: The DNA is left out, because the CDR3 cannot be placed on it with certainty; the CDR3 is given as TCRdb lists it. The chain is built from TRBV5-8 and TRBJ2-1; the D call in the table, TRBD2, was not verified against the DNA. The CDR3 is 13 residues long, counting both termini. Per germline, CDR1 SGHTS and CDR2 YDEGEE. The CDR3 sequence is CASSWASGTPWFF.

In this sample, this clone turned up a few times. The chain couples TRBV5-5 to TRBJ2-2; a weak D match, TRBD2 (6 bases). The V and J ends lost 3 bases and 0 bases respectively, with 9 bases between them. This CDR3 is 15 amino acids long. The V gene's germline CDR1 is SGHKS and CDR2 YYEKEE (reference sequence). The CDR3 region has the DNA TGTGCCAGCAGCTGGGGGACTTCGAACACCGGGGAGCTGTTTTTT. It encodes CASSWGTSNTGELFF. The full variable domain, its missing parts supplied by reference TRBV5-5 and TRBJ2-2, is DAGVTQSPTHLIKTRGQQVTLRCSPISGHKSVSWYQQVLGQGPQFIFQYYEKEERGRGNFPDRFSARQFPNYSSELNVNALLLGDSALYLCASSWGTSNTGELFFGEGSRLTVL.

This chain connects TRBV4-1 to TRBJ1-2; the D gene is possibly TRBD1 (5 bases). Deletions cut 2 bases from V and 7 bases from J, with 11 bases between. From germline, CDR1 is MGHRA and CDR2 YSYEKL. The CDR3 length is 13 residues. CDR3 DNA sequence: TGCGCCAGCAGCCAACCGGGACGCCGTGGCTACACCTTC. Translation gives CASSQPGRRGYTF.

The CDR3, as DNA: TGTGCCAGCCTCGCCGGGCGGGGTAACTCCTACAATGAGCAGTTCTTC. Translating it yields CASLAGRGNSYNEQFF. The chain couples TRBV19 to TRBJ2-1; maybe TRBD2 (6 bases). With 9 bases removed from V and 0 bases from J, the gap between germline ends came to 18 bases. The CDR3 extends over 16 amino acids. Germline loops: CDR1 LNHDA, CDR2 SQIVND (reference sequence).

The CDR3 here is CASSLGREYFEQYF. In DNA, the CDR3 is TGTGCCAGCAGCTTAGGCAGGGAATACTTCGAGCAGTACTTC. The chain employs TRBV7-9 and TRBJ2-7; D is perhaps TRBD1 (5 bases). CDR3 size: 14 residues. Germline CDR1 SEHNR, CDR2 FQNEAQ (reference sequence). Trimming stripped 1 base from V and 6 bases from J, with 13 bases between.

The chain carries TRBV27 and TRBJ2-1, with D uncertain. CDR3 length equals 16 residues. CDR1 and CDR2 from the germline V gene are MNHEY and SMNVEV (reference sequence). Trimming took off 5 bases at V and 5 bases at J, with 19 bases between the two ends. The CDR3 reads CASSPTSGPVDNEQFF. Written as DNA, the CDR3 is TGTGCCAGCAGTCCAACTTCTGGACCCGTAGACAATGAGCAGTTCTTC.

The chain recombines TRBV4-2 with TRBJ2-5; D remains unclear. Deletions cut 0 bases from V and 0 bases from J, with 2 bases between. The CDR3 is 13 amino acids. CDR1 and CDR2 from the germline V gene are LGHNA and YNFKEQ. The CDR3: CASSQEDQETQYF. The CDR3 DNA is TGTGCCAGCAGCCAAGAGGACCAAGAGACCCAGTACTTC.

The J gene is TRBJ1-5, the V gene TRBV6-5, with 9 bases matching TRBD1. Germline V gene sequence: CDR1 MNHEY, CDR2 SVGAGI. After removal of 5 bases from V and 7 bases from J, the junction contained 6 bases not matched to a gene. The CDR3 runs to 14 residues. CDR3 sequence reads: CASSPQTGGQPQHF. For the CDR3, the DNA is TGTGCCAGCAGTCCTCAGACAGGGGGGCAGCCCCAGCATTTT.

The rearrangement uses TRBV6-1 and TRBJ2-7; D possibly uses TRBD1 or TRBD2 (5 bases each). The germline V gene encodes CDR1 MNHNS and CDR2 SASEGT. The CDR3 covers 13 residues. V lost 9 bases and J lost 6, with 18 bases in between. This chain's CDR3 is CASPRDRLGEQYF. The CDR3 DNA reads TGTGCCAGTCCCAGGGACCGTCTTGGCGAGCAGTACTTC.

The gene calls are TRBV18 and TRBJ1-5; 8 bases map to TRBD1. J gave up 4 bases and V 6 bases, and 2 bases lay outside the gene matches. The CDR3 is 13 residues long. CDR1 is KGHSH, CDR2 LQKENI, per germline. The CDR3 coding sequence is TGTGCCAGCTCCCGACAGGGGAATCAGCCCCAGCATTTT. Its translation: CASSRQGNQPQHF.

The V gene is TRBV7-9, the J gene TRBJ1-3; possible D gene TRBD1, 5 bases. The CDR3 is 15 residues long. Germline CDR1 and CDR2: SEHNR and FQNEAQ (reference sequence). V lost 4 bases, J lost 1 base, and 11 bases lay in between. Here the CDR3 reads CASSSGAPSGNTIYF. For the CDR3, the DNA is TGTGCCAGCAGCTCCGGGGCACCGTCTGGAAACACCATATATTTT.

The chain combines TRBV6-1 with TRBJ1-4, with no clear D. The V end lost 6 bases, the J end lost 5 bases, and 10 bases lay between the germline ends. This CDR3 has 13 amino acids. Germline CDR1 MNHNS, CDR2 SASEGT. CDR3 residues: CASSVKGNEKLFF. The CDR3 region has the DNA TGTGCCAGCAGCGTTAAAGGGAATGAAAAACTGTTTTTT.

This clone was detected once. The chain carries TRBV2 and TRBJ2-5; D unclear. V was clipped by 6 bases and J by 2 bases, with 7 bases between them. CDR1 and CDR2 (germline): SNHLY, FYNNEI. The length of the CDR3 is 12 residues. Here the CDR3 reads CASRDQQETQYF. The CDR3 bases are TGTGCCAGCAGGGACCAACAAGAGACCCAGTACTTC.

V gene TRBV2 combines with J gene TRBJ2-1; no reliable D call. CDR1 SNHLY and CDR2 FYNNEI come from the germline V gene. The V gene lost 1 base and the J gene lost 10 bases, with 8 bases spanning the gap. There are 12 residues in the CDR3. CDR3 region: CASSEVAGEQFF. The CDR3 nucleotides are TGTGCCAGCAGTGAAGTCGCCGGGGAGCAGTTCTTC.

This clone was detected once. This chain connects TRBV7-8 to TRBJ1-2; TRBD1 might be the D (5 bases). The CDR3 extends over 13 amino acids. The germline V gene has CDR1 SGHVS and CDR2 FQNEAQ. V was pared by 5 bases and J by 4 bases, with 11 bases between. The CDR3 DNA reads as TGTGCCAGCAGCCCCTCGCAGGGCTATGGCTACACCTTC. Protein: CASSPSQGYGYTF.

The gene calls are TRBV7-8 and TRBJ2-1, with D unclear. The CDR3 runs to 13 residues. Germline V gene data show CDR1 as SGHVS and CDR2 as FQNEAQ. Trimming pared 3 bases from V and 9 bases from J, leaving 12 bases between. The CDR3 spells CASSLAILGEQFF. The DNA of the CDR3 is TGTGCCAGCAGCTTGGCGATCTTGGGTGAGCAGTTCTTC.

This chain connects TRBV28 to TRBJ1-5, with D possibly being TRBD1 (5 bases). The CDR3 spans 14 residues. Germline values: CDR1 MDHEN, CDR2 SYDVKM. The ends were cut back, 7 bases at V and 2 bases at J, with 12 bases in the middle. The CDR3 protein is CASTAGLGNQPQHF. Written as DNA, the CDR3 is TGTGCCAGCACGGCGGGGCTGGGCAATCAGCCCCAGCATTTT.

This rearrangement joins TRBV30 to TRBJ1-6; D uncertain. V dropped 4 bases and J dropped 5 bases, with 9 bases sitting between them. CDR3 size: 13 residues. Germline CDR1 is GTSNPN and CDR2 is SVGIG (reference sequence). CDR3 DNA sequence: TGTGCCTGGACCGGACTGAATAATTCACCCCTCCACTTT. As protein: CAWTGLNNSPLHF.

CDR3 residues: CASSVRTIRQETQYF. The CDR3 DNA reads TGTGCCAGCAGCGTCCGGACTATTCGACAAGAGACCCAGTACTTC. This sequence joins TRBV5-4 and TRBJ2-5, with D possibly being TRBD2 (6 bases). Deletions cut 4 bases from V and 2 bases from J, with 15 bases between. Germline V CDR1 and CDR2: SGHNT, YYREEE (reference sequence). The CDR3 has 15 amino acids.

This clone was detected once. CDR3 region: CASSEGGGRTQPQHF. CDR3 coding DNA: TGTGCCAGCAGTGAAGGTGGGGGGCGCACTCAGCCCCAGCATTTT. The chain couples TRBV2 to TRBJ1-5; a possible D gene is TRBD1 (6 bases). The V and J ends lost 1 base and 6 bases respectively, with 13 bases between them. From germline, CDR1 is SNHLY and CDR2 FYNNEI. This CDR3 contains 15 residues.

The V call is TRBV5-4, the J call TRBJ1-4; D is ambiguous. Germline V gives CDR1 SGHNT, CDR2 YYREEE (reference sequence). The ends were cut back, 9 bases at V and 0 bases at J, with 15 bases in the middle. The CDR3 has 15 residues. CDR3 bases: TGTGCCACTAGGCCGGGGATTGCAACTAATGAAAAACTGTTTTTT. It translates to CATRPGIATNEKLFF. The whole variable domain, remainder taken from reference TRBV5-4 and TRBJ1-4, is ETGVTQSPTHLIKTRGQQVTLRCSSQSGHNTVSWYQQALGQGPQFIFQYYREEENGRGNFPPRFSGLQFPNYSSELNVNALELDDSALYLCATRPGIATNEKLFFGSGTQLSVL.

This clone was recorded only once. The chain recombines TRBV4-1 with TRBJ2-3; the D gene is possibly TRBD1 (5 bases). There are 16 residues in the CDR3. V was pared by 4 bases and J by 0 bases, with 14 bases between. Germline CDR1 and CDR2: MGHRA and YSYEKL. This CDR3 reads CASSRSAGLSTDTQYF. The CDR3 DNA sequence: TGCGCCAGCAGCCGCTCTGCAGGGTTGAGCACAGATACGCAGTATTTT.

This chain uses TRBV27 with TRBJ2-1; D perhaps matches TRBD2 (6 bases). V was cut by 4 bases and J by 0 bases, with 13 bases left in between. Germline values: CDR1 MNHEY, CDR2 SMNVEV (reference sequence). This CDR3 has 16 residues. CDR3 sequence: CASSSGTSVSYNEQFF. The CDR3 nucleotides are TGTGCCAGCAGTTCTGGGACTTCCGTCTCCTACAATGAGCAGTTCTTC.

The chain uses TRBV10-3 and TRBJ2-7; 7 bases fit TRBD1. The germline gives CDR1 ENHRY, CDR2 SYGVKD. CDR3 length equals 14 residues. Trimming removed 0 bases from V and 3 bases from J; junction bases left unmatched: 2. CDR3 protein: CAISESGQNYEQYF. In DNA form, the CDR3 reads TGTGCCATCAGTGAGTCGGGACAGAACTACGAGCAGTACTTC.

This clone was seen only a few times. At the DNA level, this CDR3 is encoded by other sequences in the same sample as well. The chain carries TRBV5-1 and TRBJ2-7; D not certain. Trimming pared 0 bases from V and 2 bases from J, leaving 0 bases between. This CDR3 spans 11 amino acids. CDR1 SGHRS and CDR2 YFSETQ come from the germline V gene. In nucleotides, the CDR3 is TGCGCCAGCAGCTTGGCCTACGAGCAGTACTTC. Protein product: CASSLAYEQYF.

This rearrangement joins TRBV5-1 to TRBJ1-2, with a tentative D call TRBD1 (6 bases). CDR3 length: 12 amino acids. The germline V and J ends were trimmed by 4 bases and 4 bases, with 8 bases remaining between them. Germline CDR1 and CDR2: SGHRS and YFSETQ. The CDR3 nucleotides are TGCGCCAGCAGCGCGGACAGCTATGGCTACACCTTC. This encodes CASSADSYGYTF.

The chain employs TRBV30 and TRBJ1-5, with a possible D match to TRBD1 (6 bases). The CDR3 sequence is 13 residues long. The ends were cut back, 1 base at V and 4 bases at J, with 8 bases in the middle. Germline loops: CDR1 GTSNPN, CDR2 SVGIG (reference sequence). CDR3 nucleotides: TGTGCCTGGAGTGGGACAGATAATCAGCCCCAGCATTTT. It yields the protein CAWSGTDNQPQHF.